This entry lists 8 T cell receptor beta chains sequenced from one sample in a study of CD8 T cells in Susac syndrome. It was with random hexamers that 0.5 to 1 ug RNA was reverse transcribed. From the immunoSEQ multiplex PCR reads, TCRdb called clonotypes with MiXCR, one entry per CDR3 protein. The repertoire includes roughly 200,000 distinct CDR3 sequences, 93% of them detected once, and 0.095% to 0.12% sits in the top ten. The sequencing input was CD4+ T cells from PBMCs. These receptors were obtained from a human donor in good health.

This clonotype has only a few counts. The genes are TRBV6-1 and TRBJ2-7; a weak D match, TRBD1 (5 bases). The CDR3 has 14 amino acids. The germline CDR1 and CDR2 sequences are MNHNS and SASEGT. V was shortened by 1 base and J by 3 bases, with 10 bases between the two germline ends. For the CDR3, the DNA is TGTGCCAGCAGTGAAGGGGGCAGCCTCTACGAGCAGTACTTC. Amino acid sequence: CASSEGGSLYEQYF.

V usage is TRBV24-1 and J usage is TRBJ2-3, with D hard to call. The CDR3 spans 15 residues. V lost 1 base and J 2 bases, leaving 9 bases between the germline ends. CDR1 is KGHDR, CDR2 SFDVKD, per germline. In nucleotides, the CDR3 is TGTGCCACCAGTGATTTCGTCCAGGACACAGATACGCAGTATTTT. The encoded protein is CATSDFVQDTDTQYF.

This chain links TRBV20-1 with TRBJ1-4; no definite D call. The CDR3 totals 15 residues. The ends were cut back, 5 bases at V and 8 bases at J, with 21 bases in the middle. Germline V lookup: CDR1 DFQATT, CDR2 SNEGSKA (reference sequence). DNA of the CDR3: TGCAGTGCTGAACCCCTTACCGGGCTCGGGGAAAAACTGTTTTTT. Its translation: CSAEPLTGLGEKLFF.

The chain employs TRBV20-1 and TRBJ2-7; a weak D match, TRBD2 (5 bases). The CDR3 is made up of 13 amino acids. CDR1 is DFQATT, CDR2 SNEGSKA, per germline (reference sequence). The germline V and J ends were trimmed by 5 bases and 1 base, with 12 bases remaining between them. This CDR3 is CSAREDFSYEQYV. The CDR3 DNA sequence: TGCAGTGCTCGTGAGGACTTTTCCTACGAGCAGTACGTC.

This clonotype was seen a few times. The chain employs TRBV5-1 and TRBJ1-2; no reliable D call. CDR1 and CDR2 (germline): SGHRS, YFSETQ. V was cut by 5 bases and J by 2 bases, with 7 bases left in between. The CDR3 sequence is 12 residues long. CDR3 sequence reads: CASSTGNYGYTF. CDR3 DNA sequence: TGCGCCAGCAGTACGGGGAACTATGGCTACACCTTC.

This chain uses TRBV12-3 or TRBV12-4 with TRBJ2-1, with 13 nucleotides matching TRBD2. The CDR3 loop spans 11 amino acids. V was pared by 4 bases and J by 16 bases, with 1 base of the junction left unmatched. The CDR3 spells CASSSGLAGFF. The CDR3 DNA reads TGTGCCAGCAGTTCGGGACTAGCGGGATTCTTC.

The chain recombines TRBV7-2 with TRBJ2-5; no firm D call. Germline V gene lookup returns CDR1 SGHTA and CDR2 FQGNSA. This CDR3 comprises 12 residues. V shed 7 bases and J shed 1 base, with 7 bases lying between them. CDR3 loop: CASTQPQETQYF. The CDR3 coding sequence is TGTGCCAGCACACAACCCCAAGAGACCCAGTACTTC.

The J gene is TRBJ2-7, the V gene TRBV20-1, with D tentatively TRBD1 or TRBD2 (5 bases each). The CDR3 covers 12 residues. V shed 1 base and J shed 4 bases, with 8 bases lying between them. CDR1 and CDR2 (germline): DFQATT, SNEGSKA (reference sequence). Here the CDR3 reads CSARAGAYEQYV. CDR3 nucleotide sequence: TGCAGTGCTAGAGCCGGGGCTTACGAGCAGTACGTC.